The present T cell receptor beta chain was sequenced within a study of cytomegalovirus exposure and HLA in healthy donors. Study-level points and caveats: Later work found most CMV-associated TCR beta chains apparently HLA-restricted. The classifier was said to identify cytomegalovirus status with high specificity and sensitivity.

The PCR was carried out with 60 Vbeta primers and 13 Jbeta primers. Assay used: immunoSEQ multiplex PCR; TCRdb lists only in-frame clones, some missing. The sample gives 120,000 or so clones, over 75% of which show up once; more than 1.5% is in the top ten. In the case of this clone: Its specificity is not known.

Trimming pared 2 bases from V and 1 base from J, leaving 12 bases between. The CDR3 has 14 residues. From germline, CDR1 is GTSNPN and CDR2 SVGIG (reference sequence). The source is a man in his forties or fifties in good health and CMV-seronegative. The specimen sequenced was PBMCs. The chain is built from TRBV30 and TRBJ2-7, with a possible D match to TRBD2 (6 bases). In DNA, the CDR3 is TGTGCCTGGAGTCCCGGGACTGTGTCCTACGAGCAGTACTTC. It specifies CAWSPGTVSYEQYF.